This T cell receptor beta chain was recovered during a study of T cells in Graves' hyperthyroidism and ophthalmopathy. Patients aged 18 to 65 had newly diagnosed hyperthyroidism that had lasted under 2 months. PBMCs came from around 9.7 ml fresh peripheral blood. The CDR3 regions of TCR beta were amplified from RNA transcripts. HTBI primers were employed in a first-round RT-PCR of the TCR CDR3. MiXCR, applied by TCRdb to the multiplex PCR reads, yields one record per CDR3 protein. Among some 400,000 distinct CDR3 sequences listed, approximately 13% were seen once. This clonotype has ten or more counts. Its antigen is as yet unknown. The CDR3 has 13 amino acids. The germline V and J ends were trimmed by 6 bases and 8 bases, with 14 bases remaining between them. General study findings and limits: For ophthalmopathy, model prediction preceded onset by a median approximately 6 months.

The TCR sequence derives from a man aged 30 to 39 with Graves' hyperthyroidism that later progressed to Graves' ophthalmopathy. Sequenced material: blood. This sequence joins TRBV12-3 or TRBV12-4 and TRBJ2-1; D is possibly TRBD1 (5 bases). The CDR3 bases are TGTGCCAGCAGCCTGTATGGGGCCGATGAGCAGTTCTTC. Protein sequence: CASSLYGADEQFF.